Listed below are T cell receptor beta chains from one sample, sequenced in a study of neurological immune-mediated disorders. TCRdb reprocessed the 5' RACE reads with MiXCR, giving one entry per CDR3 protein. In the table there are 66,000 or so distinct CDR3 sequences, 3.4% of which are singletons. The sequenced sample consisted of PBMCs. All receptors come from a man between 40 and 49 years old with multiple sclerosis. The CDR3 runs from the conserved cysteine through the conserved F or W. The order of the fields is D gene, J gene, clone size, V gene, CDR3 DNA, CDR3 protein. The D gene is left open where the match is weak. The size entry gives how often the clone was seen (once, few, many) or a class if it is expanded.

-	TRBJ2-6	many	TRBV24-1	TGTGCCACCAGTGATTCAACCCCGGGTCCCAGCTCTGGGGCCAACGTCCTGACTTTC	CATSDSTPGPSSGANVLTF
-	TRBJ2-7	many	TRBV7-8	TGTGCCAGCAGCTCTTTTGACTCCTACTTGGAGCAGTACTTC	CASSSFDSYLEQYF
-	TRBJ2-7	many	TRBV7-2	TGTGCCAGCAGCTCCCTCGGACCTTTCTACGAGCAGTACTTC	CASSSLGPFYEQYF
TRBD1	TRBJ1-1	many	TRBV4-1	TGCGCCAGCAGCCACCTGGACAGGGGTTCTGAAGCTTTCTTT	CASSHLDRGSEAFF
-	TRBJ1-1	many	TRBV5-1	TGCGCCAGCAGCTTGTCTCGGAACACTGAAGCTTTCTTT	CASSLSRNTEAFF
-	TRBJ1-5	many	TRBV6-6	TGTGCCAGCAGTTACCAACAAGGACAAGGCAATCAGCCCCAGCATTTT	CASSYQQGQGNQPQHF
-	TRBJ2-1	many	TRBV7-3	TGTGCCAGCAGCTTAACGGGGCGGGACGAGCAGTTCTTC	CASSLTGRDEQFF
-	TRBJ1-4	many	TRBV30	TGTGCCCGCGCGGGAAGGCCGGGAGAAAAACTGTTTTTT	CARAGRPGEKLFF
TRBD2	TRBJ2-1	many	TRBV20-1	TGCAGTGCCCGAGGGCGGGGGAAAAATGAGCAGTTCTTC	CSARGRGKNEQFF
-	TRBJ1-6	many	TRBV20-1	TGCAGTGCTAGATCGGGAAGTCATAATTCACCCCTCCACTTT	CSARSGSHNSPLHF
-	TRBJ2-5	many	TRBV24-1	TGTGCCACCAGTGATTCCTTGGCCGGGAGCGCAGAGACCCAGTACTTC	CATSDSLAGSAETQYF
TRBD1	TRBJ1-2	many	TRBV20-1	TGCAGTGCCCCGGGACAGGGGAGGTATGGCTACACCTTC	CSAPGQGRYGYTF
TRBD1	TRBJ2-5	many	TRBV12-3/TRBV12-4	TGTGCCAGCAGTTTAAAGGGCAAGGGCAGGGGGAAGACCCAGTACTTC	CASSLKGKGRGKTQYF
-	TRBJ2-3	many	TRBV5-1	TGCGCCAGCAGCTTGGTTCTAGGCGCAGATACGCAGTATTTT	CASSLVLGADTQYF
TRBD2	TRBJ2-5	many	TRBV3-1	TGTGCCAGCAGCCAAGGAAGGCTAGCGGGGGGAGAGACCCAGTACTTC	CASSQGRLAGGETQYF
-	TRBJ1-2	many	TRBV10-1	TGCGCCAGCAGTGTTCCCTATGGCTACACCTTC	CASSVPYGYTF
TRBD2	TRBJ2-1	many	TRBV7-9	TGTGCCAGCAGCTTCGTGGCGGGAGAAGTCGAGCAGTTCTTC	CASSFVAGEVEQFF
TRBD1	TRBJ2-7	many	TRBV7-2	TGTGCCAGCAGCCCCGACAGGGTCTCTCACGAGCAGTACTTC	CASSPDRVSHEQYF
-	TRBJ2-1	many	TRBV20-1	TGCAGTGCTCCAGGCGGCAGCTCCTACAATGAGCAGTTCTTC	CSAPGGSSYNEQFF
-	TRBJ1-1	many	TRBV18	TGTGCCAGCTCACCGGCGGGACTCGACACTGAAGCTTTCTTT	CASSPAGLDTEAFF
-	TRBJ2-4	few	TRBV4-1	TGCGCCAGCAGCCAAGGAGAGGGAGGTCTAGCCAAAAACATTCAGTACTTC	CASSQGEGGLAKNIQYF
-	TRBJ2-3	many	TRBV5-1	TGCGCCAGCTTGGATAGGACAGATACGCAGTATTTT	CASLDRTDTQYF
TRBD2	TRBJ2-5	many	TRBV2	TGTGCCTCCTCCGGACTAGACGCAGAGACCCAGTACTTC	CASSGLDAETQYF
-	TRBJ2-7	many	TRBV5-5	TGTGCCAGCAGCTTGCGAGGGACCTACGAGCAGTACTTC	CASSLRGTYEQYF
TRBD2	TRBJ2-5	many	TRBV20-1	TGCAGTGCTAGAGATCCGGTAGCGGGGGGGCGTGAGACCCAGTACTTC	CSARDPVAGGRETQYF
-	TRBJ2-2	many	TRBV6-6	TGTGCCAGCAGGGGGGGCGCGAGAACCGGGGAGCTGTTTTTT	CASRGGARTGELFF